This T cell receptor beta chain comes out of a study of T cell clonotyping in hematopoietic cell transplantation. Specified time point: recipient sample about 28 days before transplant, after cytoreduction. Blood collection times were about day -28 and days 30, 100, 180 posttransplant. This table comes from immunoSEQ multiplex PCR, and its TCRdb copy is limited to in-frame clones, with some not included. This sample carries some 27,000 clones, approximately 77% of them seen once, and the ten largest clones take around 1.9%. The study, taken as a whole, reports: Few recipient clonotypes overlapped donors; over 95% were de novo at given depth.

This CDR3 region has 16 residues. Germline-derived CDR1 and CDR2 are GTSNPN and SVGIG (reference sequence). The J segment lost 0 bases and the V segment lost 2 bases, leaving 6 bases of the junction unmatched. A word on this clone: Its specificity is unknown.

The sequencing here drew on peripheral blood mononuclear cells, taken before stem cell transplant. This TCR derives from a man aged 40-49 years with acute myeloid leukemia. Some clones in this sample may be carry-over from other donors' samples. The chain combines TRBV30 with TRBJ2-3; 9 nucleotides align to TRBD2. CDR3 protein: CAWSHLAGYSTDTQYF. CDR3 DNA: TGTGCCTGGAGTCACCTAGCGGGGTACAGCACAGATACGCAGTATTTT.